These 15 T cell receptor beta chains were sequenced from one sample in a study of shared clonotypes between healthy human individuals (dated by TCRdb to between 2020 and 2021). Receptor libraries were prepared by the immunoSEQ multiplex PCR assay. TCRdb stores this immuneACCESS table with in-frame sequences only. Part of the clones is absent; in the studies checked, under half of the shortfall reflects unresolved V genes, and no reason is known for the rest. The sample table holds hundreds of thousands of clones, of which around 77% were seen once. Of the sample, more than 10% is held by the ten largest clones. Material: PBMCs. These receptors were obtained from a woman aged 40 to 50 in good health. Some clones in this sample may be carry-over from other donors' samples.

With regard to this clone: Other nucleotide sequences from this sample produce the same CDR3. V is TRBV6-1 and J is TRBJ2-1; D is possibly TRBD1 (5 bases). In germline, CDR1 is MNHNS, CDR2 SASEGT. Trimming shortened V by 7 bases and J by 4 bases, and 11 bases separated the two germline ends. The CDR3 sequence is 13 residues long. Here the CDR3 reads CASTPTVYNEQFF. The CDR3 DNA sequence: TGTGCCAGCACCCCGACAGTGTACAATGAGCAGTTCTTC.

This sequence joins TRBV29-1 and TRBJ2-5, with no clear D. V was trimmed by 6 bases and J by 5 bases, leaving 16 bases between them. CDR3 length: 13 amino acids. CDR1 is SQVTM, CDR2 ANQGSEA, per germline. The CDR3 region has the DNA TGCAGCGTCCGTAGAGGCGGTCGGGAGACCCAGTACTTC. It specifies CSVRRGGRETQYF. The whole variable domain, filled in from reference TRBV29-1 and TRBJ2-5, reads SAVISQKPSRDICQRGTSLTIQCQVDSQVTMMFWYRQQPGQSLTLIATANQGSEATYESGFVIDKFPISRPNLTFSTLTVSNMSPEDSSIYLCSVRRGGRETQYFGPGTRLLVL.

The rearrangement uses TRBV7-3 and TRBJ2-1; 11 nucleotides align to TRBD1. The CDR3 extends over 16 amino acids. Germline-derived CDR1 and CDR2 are SGHTA and FQGTGA. V gave up 1 base and J gave up 7 bases; unmatched junction bases: 6. CDR3 bases: TGTGCCAGCAGCTTAAACACCGGGACAGGGGGGAATGAGCAGTTCTTC. Its translation: CASSLNTGTGGNEQFF.

To note about this clone: A far larger clone is one nucleotide away, so this likely arose from a read error. The chain recombines TRBV30 with TRBJ2-2; D possibly corresponds to TRBD2 (6 bases). The CDR3 is 15 amino acids. Germline V gives CDR1 GTSNPN, CDR2 SVGIG (reference sequence). The CDR3 bases are TGTGCCCGGAGTCGGCTAGCGACCATAACCGGGGAGCTGTTTTTT. It codes for CARSRLATITGELFF.

V and J are TRBV29-1 and TRBJ1-2; unclear D gene. The CDR3 length is 12 residues. V lost 3 bases to trimming and J lost 5 bases, with 10 bases between them. Germline assignment: CDR1 SQVTM and CDR2 ANQGSEA. The CDR3 DNA follows: TGCAGCGTTGATGACACGGGTTATGGCTACACCTTC. Translated, it gives CSVDDTGYGYTF.

V usage is TRBV7-8 and J usage is TRBJ2-5, with 8 bases aligning to TRBD1. Looked up from germline, CDR1 is SGHVS and CDR2 is FQNEAQ. V gave up 4 bases and J gave up 5 bases; unmatched junction bases: 3. This CDR3 is 13 amino acids long. CDR3 amino acids: CASSSWTGETQYF. CDR3 DNA: TGTGCCAGCAGCTCCTGGACAGGGGAGACCCAGTACTTC.

J is TRBJ2-7 and V is TRBV7-6; 8 bases align to TRBD2. The CDR3 is 14 amino acids. Trimming removed 4 bases from V and 2 bases from J; junction bases left unmatched: 4. Germline CDR1 and CDR2: SGHVS and FNYEAQ. CDR3 DNA: TGTGCCAGCAGCTCAGCGGGAGTCGCCTACGAGCAGTACTTC. It yields the protein CASSSAGVAYEQYF. Together with reference TRBV7-6 and TRBJ2-7, the CDR3 gives the full variable domain: GAGVSQSPRYKVTKRGQDVALRCDPISGHVSLYWYRQALGQGPEFLTYFNYEAQQDKSGLPNDRFSAERPEGSISTLTIQRTEQRDSAMYRCASSSAGVAYEQYFGPGTRLTVT.

The J gene is TRBJ2-7, the V gene TRBV5-1; maybe TRBD2 (6 bases). There are 14 residues in the CDR3. Trimming shortened V by 0 bases and J by 3 bases, and 10 bases separated the two germline ends. Germline CDR1 SGHRS, CDR2 YFSETQ. The CDR3 DNA reads TGCGCCAGCAGCTTGGTTGGTAGCGGCTACGAGCAGTACTTC. It is translated as CASSLVGSGYEQYF.

The chain combines TRBV7-9 with TRBJ2-1; tentative D call: TRBD1 (6 bases). The V end lost 6 bases, the J end lost 7 bases, and 22 bases lay between the germline ends. Germline V gives CDR1 SEHNR, CDR2 FQNEAQ (reference sequence). The CDR3 extends over 16 amino acids. This chain's CDR3 is CASSSMDRGGRNEQFF. The CDR3 DNA sequence: TGTGCCAGCAGTTCAATGGACAGAGGGGGTCGGAATGAGCAGTTCTTC.

The chain carries TRBV6-1 and TRBJ1-2, with D uncertain. This CDR3 has 15 amino acids. V was trimmed by 3 bases and J by 3 bases, leaving 14 bases between them. Germline CDR1 and CDR2: MNHNS and SASEGT. The CDR3 DNA reads TGTGCCAGCAGTGATTCGGGGTCTTGGGACTATGGCTACACCTTC. Protein product: CASSDSGSWDYGYTF.

The chain joins TRBV30 to TRBJ2-4; D may correspond to TRBD1 or TRBD2 (5 bases each). CDR1 is GTSNPN, CDR2 SVGIG, per germline (reference sequence). This CDR3 region has 17 residues. Trimming shortened V by 4 bases and J by 3 bases, and 22 bases separated the two germline ends. The CDR3 DNA reads as TGTGCCTGGACCGAGGGTAGGGGTGGGTTCGGCAAAAACATTCAGTACTTC. Protein product: CAWTEGRGGFGKNIQYF.

The chain combines TRBV7-2 with TRBJ2-7; 11 nucleotides align to TRBD2. The CDR3 has 15 amino acids. Germline CDR1 reads SGHTA; CDR2 reads FQGNSA. The V and J ends lost 1 base and 2 bases, in that order; junction bases with no gene match: 1. CDR3: CASSLVSGRAYEQYF. The CDR3 nucleotides read TGTGCCAGCAGCTTAGTTAGCGGGAGGGCCTACGAGCAGTACTTC.

This chain joins TRBV4-1 and TRBJ1-5, with D uncertain. CDR3 size: 14 residues. From germline, CDR1 is MGHRA and CDR2 YSYEKL. Trimming took off 5 bases at V and 7 bases at J, with 15 bases between the two ends. The DNA for the CDR3 is TGCGCCAGCAGCAACCGGGCCTGGAGCCAGCCCCAGCATTTT. It is translated as CASSNRAWSQPQHF.

This clone was observed many times. The DNA of the CDR3 is TGTGCCTGGAGTGTGGCTCTAGCGGGACTCCAGTACTTC. This gives the protein CAWSVALAGLQYF. This rearrangement joins TRBV30 to TRBJ2-7; TRBD2 agrees at 9 bases. The V and J ends lost 0 bases and 10 bases, in that order; junction bases with no gene match: 7. This CDR3 region has 13 residues. Germline CDR1 and CDR2: GTSNPN and SVGIG (reference sequence).

The chain couples TRBV15 to TRBJ1-2, with D perhaps TRBD1 (5 bases). The CDR3 sequence is 14 residues long. The germline V gene encodes CDR1 LNHNV and CDR2 YYDKDF (reference sequence). V was trimmed by 5 bases and J by 11 bases, leaving 21 bases between them. The CDR3 reads CATSYLQFGGEYTF. The CDR3 nucleotides read TGTGCCACCAGCTATCTTCAGTTCGGGGGAGAATACACCTTC.